The sample holds a few counts of the clone carrying this TCR beta chain. Antigen: not known. Markers CD45RO/CCR7/CD25/CD127/CD95/CD27 served to sort CD4+ naive, central memory, regulatory and stem cell-like memory cells. Expressed TCRB transcripts were sequenced because the isolated RNA had all been reverse transcribed beforehand. Clones were sequenced by immunoSEQ multiplex PCR, and TCRdb holds only the in-frame ones, with some missing. In the table there are a few hundred thousand clones, approximately 15% of which are singletons. The data were taken from a study of beta chain features in type 1 diabetes. Study outcomes and limitations: A closer apparent resemblance between naive, central memory and Treg TCRB repertoires was seen in patients than in healthy donors. Insertions at VDJ junctions were less frequent in type 1 diabetes patients. These patients also deleted more nucleotides at the same junctions.

This clonotype originated in a woman aged 18 to 35 in good health. Sequenced sample: naive CD4+ T cells from blood.

The CDR3 nucleotides are TGTGCCACCAGCAGGATCAGGGGGTCAAGCAATCAGCCCCAGCATTTT. Its translation: CATSRIRGSSNQPQHF. This chain connects TRBV15 to TRBJ1-5; 7 nucleotides align to TRBD1. After removal of 3 bases from V and 1 base from J, the junction contained 6 bases not matched to a gene. The CDR3 consists of 16 residues. Germline V lookup: CDR1 LNHNV, CDR2 YYDKDF (reference sequence).